These 10 T cell receptor beta chains share one sample of origin, sequenced in a study of OX40 agonist ivuxolimab in advanced cancers. The protocol was immunoSEQ multiplex PCR, while the TCRdb copy is restricted to in-frame clones and leaves out a portion. The table shows around 95,000 clones, with roughly 90% occurring only once. Specimen: CD4+ or CD8+ T cells sorted from blood, collected in a trial of the OX40 agonist ivuxolimab. The receptors shown here come from an adult with an advanced solid tumor such as melanoma, head and neck, liver or kidney cancer.

The chain couples TRBV19 to TRBJ2-5; the D gene is possibly TRBD1 (7 bases). The ends were cut back, 2 bases at V and 5 bases at J, with 12 bases in the middle. Germline V gene sequence: CDR1 LNHDA, CDR2 SQIVND (reference sequence). CDR3 length: 14 amino acids. CDR3 loop: CASSIRRGRETQYF. The CDR3 bases are TGTGCCAGTAGTATAAGGAGGGGGCGGGAGACCCAGTACTTC.

The V call is TRBV7-8, the J call TRBJ2-2; D is unresolved. The CDR3 loop spans 14 amino acids. Germline V gene lookup returns CDR1 SGHVS and CDR2 FQNEAQ. The ends were cut back, 5 bases at V and 1 base at J, with 8 bases in the middle. The CDR3 sequence: CASSLDWNTGELFF. CDR3 DNA: TGTGCCAGCAGCCTAGACTGGAACACCGGGGAGCTGTTTTTT.

The genes are TRBV14 and TRBJ2-3; D gene unclear. V was trimmed by 1 base and J by 0 bases, leaving 8 bases between them. The CDR3 loop spans 15 amino acids. Germline V lookup: CDR1 SGHDN, CDR2 FVKESK. Here the CDR3 reads CASSQGNKSTDTQYF. Here the CDR3 DNA reads TGTGCCAGCAGCCAAGGAAACAAAAGCACAGATACGCAGTATTTT.

This chain connects TRBV9 to TRBJ1-3; 7 nucleotides align to TRBD1. Germline trimming cut 4 bases from V and 4 bases from J; bases unmatched to any gene: 8. Germline V lookup: CDR1 SGDLS, CDR2 YYNGEE. This CDR3 has 15 residues. The CDR3 DNA follows: TGTGCCAGCAGCACCACACAGGGGTACGGAAACACCATATATTTT. Encoded protein: CASSTTQGYGNTIYF.

This clone has just a few counts. CDR3 in amino acids: CASSLDRTSYTF. As DNA, the CDR3 is TGCGCCAGCAGCTTGGACAGGACCAGCTACACCTTC. The rearrangement links TRBV5-1 to TRBJ1-2, with D possibly being TRBD1 (5 bases). With 0 bases removed from V and 9 bases from J, the gap between germline ends came to 9 bases. Germline CDR1 SGHRS, CDR2 YFSETQ. This CDR3 is 12 amino acids long.

The chain links TRBV28 to TRBJ1-3, with D maybe TRBD1 (5 bases). V gave up 2 bases and J gave up 0 bases, with 8 bases separating them. The CDR3 loop spans 15 amino acids. Germline V lookup: CDR1 MDHEN, CDR2 SYDVKM. CDR3 amino acids: CASSLGASSGNTIYF. The CDR3 DNA is TGTGCCAGCAGTTTAGGGGCCAGCTCTGGAAACACCATATATTTT.

This rearrangement joins TRBV5-4 to TRBJ2-5; possible D gene TRBD2, 7 bases. The CDR3 runs to 13 residues. V lost 3 bases, J lost 5 bases, and 11 bases lay in between. From germline, CDR1 is SGHNT and CDR2 YYREEE (reference sequence). The CDR3 nucleotides are TGTGCCAGCAGCTCTAGGGGGGGGGAGACCCAGTACTTC. Protein: CASSSRGGETQYF.

V gene TRBV5-1 combines with J gene TRBJ2-2; D is possibly TRBD2 (6 bases). The V and J ends lost 0 bases and 4 bases respectively, with 13 bases between them. The length of the CDR3 is 16 residues. The germline CDR1 and CDR2 sequences are SGHRS and YFSETQ. The CDR3 loop is CASSLGGGGATGELFF. The CDR3 region has the DNA TGCGCCAGCAGCTTGGGGGGCGGAGGGGCCACCGGGGAGCTGTTTTTT.

V and J are TRBV11-3 and TRBJ2-1, with TRBD2 identical over 7 bases. Per germline, CDR1 SGHNT and CDR2 YENEEA. This CDR3 contains 13 residues. With 6 bases clipped from V and 6 bases from J, the junction kept 5 bases outside the gene matches. The CDR3 sequence: CASSIRTSNEQFF. The CDR3 region has the DNA TGTGCCAGCAGTATTAGGACTAGCAATGAGCAGTTCTTC.

The chain recombines TRBV5-1 with TRBJ2-7; TRBD1 aligns across 10 bases. V gave up 1 base and J gave up 7 bases; unmatched junction bases: 5. CDR1 is SGHRS and CDR2 is YFSETQ in the germline V gene. The CDR3 is 14 residues long. CDR3 sequence (DNA): TGCGCCAGCAGCTTGCGGGACAGGGGTTTAGAGCAGTACTTC. Amino acid sequence: CASSLRDRGLEQYF.